This T cell receptor (beta chain) was sequenced during a study of Ad26.COV2.S vaccination and SARS-CoV-2 variants. General study findings and limits: Vaccinees and placebo recipients showed similar non-spike TCR breadth.

With regard to this clone: What it binds is not known. The sample contains more than one DNA sequence encoding this CDR3.

The sample's treatment: about 20 received Ad26.COV2.S at low or high dose, single or two shots; about 5 received placebo; per-sample allocation not given. Sampling took place 63 days after the first vaccine or placebo injection. The method was immunoSEQ multiplex PCR; TCRdb's version includes in-frame clones alone and lacks a portion of them. The sample lists approximately 400,000 clones; 80% to 90% were seen once. The TCR comes from a person between 18 and 65 years old who received the Ad26.COV2.S COVID-19 vaccine or a placebo. This sample comprised peripheral blood, obtained in a trial of Ad26.COV2.S vaccine versus placebo.

The CDR3 DNA follows: TGTGCCAGCAGTCCAGGGTACAATCAGCCCCAGCATTTT. Amino acid sequence: CASSPGYNQPQHF. The V and J genes are TRBV27 and TRBJ1-5; the D gene is possibly TRBD1 (5 bases). The ends were cut back, 5 bases at V and 3 bases at J, with 8 bases in the middle. The CDR3 is 13 amino acids. Germline V gene lookup returns CDR1 MNHEY and CDR2 SMNVEV (reference sequence).